A single sample is the source of the 17 T cell receptor beta chains below, sequenced in a study of T-cell memory formation after mild COVID-19. TCRdb reanalysed the 5' RACE reads using MiXCR and keeps one entry per CDR3 protein. The table includes some 120,000 distinct CDR3 sequences, approximately 15% detected once. Material: PBMCs or a T cell subset sorted from them (not recorded which). These receptors all come from a man younger than 35 who had mild COVID-19 (a few samples of this study predate the infection). Cell type and time point are not known.

In this sample, this clonotype turned up a few times. The genes are TRBV5-5 and TRBJ2-5; D unresolved. The CDR3 runs 13 residues. Germline assignment: CDR1 SGHKS and CDR2 YYEKEE (reference sequence). V was clipped by 2 bases and J by 4 bases, with 9 bases between them. The CDR3 nucleotides read TGTGCCAGCAGCTTCTATTCGCTAGAGACCCAGTACTTC. This codes for CASSFYSLETQYF.

This clonotype was counted between two and nine times. This sequence joins TRBV4-1 and TRBJ2-7; TRBD1 matches 9 bases. Germline CDR1 MGHRA, CDR2 YSYEKL. The V segment lost 1 base and the J segment 1 base; nucleotides outside the gene matches: 2. The CDR3 totals 15 residues. CDR3 sequence (DNA): TGCGCCAGCAGCCAAGGTGGGACAGGGTCCTACGAGCAGTACGTC. As protein: CASSQGGTGSYEQYV.

This clonotype was seen a handful of times. The chain joins TRBV20-1 to TRBJ1-1; D remains ambiguous. The CDR3 runs to 8 residues. Germline V gene sequence: CDR1 DFQATT, CDR2 SNEGSKA (reference sequence). V lost 0 bases and J lost 13, with 3 bases in between. The CDR3 spells CSARDNFF. The CDR3 DNA reads as TGCAGTGCTAGAGATAATTTCTTT.

This clonotype occurred a few times. The gene calls are TRBV5-1 and TRBJ1-2; TRBD1 is a possible D gene (5 bases). The CDR3 sequence is 14 residues long. Trimming removed 0 bases from V and 7 bases from J, with 13 bases in between. Per the germline V gene, CDR1 is SGHRS and CDR2 is YFSETQ. The CDR3 DNA is TGCGCCAGCAGCTTGGAACCGGGGCCTCTTGGCTACACCTTC. It is translated as CASSLEPGPLGYTF.

The chain recombines TRBV10-3 with TRBJ2-1; D is undetermined. CDR3 size: 14 residues. V lost 3 bases and J 7 bases, leaving 13 bases between the germline ends. CDR1 and CDR2 (germline): ENHRY, SYGVKD. CDR3 residues: CAISDQLGRNEQFF. CDR3 nucleotides: TGTGCCATCAGTGATCAACTGGGTCGGAATGAGCAGTTCTTC.

Turning to this clonotype: One end of the junction is discordant with germline, which a read error may explain. This chain uses TRBV10-3 with TRBJ1-1, with a weak D call TRBD1 (6 bases). This CDR3 is 11 amino acids long. Germline loops: CDR1 ENHRY, CDR2 SYGVKD. CDR3 DNA: TGTGCCATCGGAAGGGGGTCTGAAGCTTTTTTT. It translates to CAIGRGSEAFF.

This clonotype has just a few counts. The rearrangement links TRBV6-5 to TRBJ1-2; D unresolved. V was trimmed by 4 bases and J by 3 bases, leaving 3 bases between them. Germline loops: CDR1 MNHEY, CDR2 SVGAGI. The CDR3 covers 11 residues. The CDR3 spells CASSSHYGYTF. CDR3 bases: TGTGCCAGCAGTTCCCACTATGGCTACACCTTC.

The chain uses TRBV29-1 and TRBJ2-2; D perhaps matches TRBD2 (6 bases). With 7 bases removed from V and 5 bases from J, the gap between germline ends came to 11 bases. The CDR3 runs 12 residues. Germline CDR1 is SQVTM and CDR2 is ANQGSEA. This CDR3 is CSAGLMTGELFF. Written as DNA, the CDR3 is TGCAGCGCGGGACTCATGACCGGGGAGCTGTTTTTT.

This clonotype was detected a few times. The rearrangement links TRBV11-2 to TRBJ2-7, with unresolved D. This CDR3 contains 14 residues. Deletions cut 4 bases from V and 6 bases from J, with 16 bases between. CDR1 is SGHAT, CDR2 FQNNGV, per germline. The DNA for the CDR3 is TGTGCCAGCAGCTCGACCAGGACGATGGGCGAGCAGTACTTC. Protein: CASSSTRTMGEQYF.

This clonotype has a single count. The CDR3 DNA reads TGTGCCAGCAGTTTACAGGTCCTGGACGAGCAGTACTTC. This translates into CASSLQVLDEQYF. The V and J genes are TRBV12-3 or TRBV12-4 and TRBJ2-7; D unclear. With 2 bases removed from V and 5 bases from J, the gap between germline ends came to 10 bases. This CDR3 has 13 residues.

J is TRBJ2-5 and V is TRBV5-5, with D possibly matching TRBD2 (6 bases). V lost 0 bases and J 5 bases, leaving 11 bases between the germline ends. This CDR3 is built from 14 residues. The germline V gene has CDR1 SGHKS and CDR2 YYEKEE (reference sequence). This CDR3 is CASSLAAGQETQYF. The CDR3, as DNA: TGTGCCAGCAGCTTGGCCGCGGGGCAGGAGACCCAGTACTTC.

This clonotype was recorded a few times. The chain carries TRBV7-2 and TRBJ2-4, with 8 bases that match TRBD2. Germline V lookup: CDR1 SGHTA, CDR2 FQGNSA. This CDR3 comprises 15 residues. V was pared by 3 bases and J by 8 bases, with 9 bases of the junction left unmatched. This CDR3 is CASSFPGLVKDIQYF. The DNA of the CDR3 is TGTGCCAGCAGCTTCCCGGGACTAGTGAAAGACATTCAGTACTTC.

This clonotype has only a few counts. The chain has TRBV9 and TRBJ2-1, with 8 bases aligning to TRBD2. Germline lookup yields CDR1 SGDLS and CDR2 YYNGEE. Trimming took 0 bases from V and 2 from J; bases not matched to a gene: 7. This CDR3 contains 17 residues. The CDR3 spells CASSVGASGLTYNEQFF. The CDR3 nucleotides are TGTGCCAGCAGCGTAGGGGCTAGCGGGTTGACCTACAATGAGCAGTTCTTC.

This clonotype was recorded a few times. The chain recombines TRBV4-2 with TRBJ2-7; no definite D call. The CDR3 is made up of 14 amino acids. Germline lookup yields CDR1 LGHNA and CDR2 YNFKEQ. V lost 0 bases and J lost 3, with 9 bases in between. As DNA, the CDR3 is TGTGCCAGCAGCCAAGAGGTCGACCTCTACGAGCAGTACTTC. It codes for CASSQEVDLYEQYF.

CDR3 bases: TGCGCCAGCAGCCAAGATGTTGCCGACAATGAGCAGTTCTTC. It encodes CASSQDVADNEQFF. This chain connects TRBV4-3 to TRBJ2-1; D ambiguous. Trimming left V 0 bases short and J 5 bases short, with 8 bases between. The CDR3 loop spans 14 amino acids. In germline, CDR1 is LGHNA, CDR2 YSLEER.

This CDR3 is CATSQGAFQETQYF. CDR3 DNA sequence: TGTGCCACCTCTCAGGGGGCCTTTCAAGAGACCCAGTACTTC. The chain links TRBV9 to TRBJ2-5, with TRBD1 matching 8 bases. Germline V gives CDR1 SGDLS, CDR2 YYNGEE. V was clipped by 9 bases and J by 2 bases; unmatched bases: 9. The CDR3 runs 14 residues.

This chain uses TRBV11-2 with TRBJ2-3, with 7 positions matching TRBD2. With V trimmed by 5 bases and J by 2 bases, 13 bases remained unmatched. The CDR3 sequence is 17 residues long. The germline gives CDR1 SGHAT, CDR2 FQNNGV. The DNA for the CDR3 is TGTGCCAGCAGCGTCCTAGCGGCGGGCACCACCACAGATACGCAGTATTTT. Protein sequence: CASSVLAAGTTTDTQYF. The full variable domain, with the rest looked up from reference TRBV11-2 and TRBJ2-3, is EAGVAQSPRYKIIEKRQSVAFWCNPISGHATLYWYQQILGQGPKLLIQFQNNGVVDDSQLPKDRFSAERLKGVDSTLKIQPAKLEDSAVYLCASSVLAAGTTTDTQYFGPGTRLTVL.